The 29 T cell receptor beta chains below were found in one sample sequenced in a study of blood T cell repertoires in COVID-19. The table came from immunoSEQ multiplex PCR; TCRdb's copy has only in-frame clones and leaves some out. The sample lists 240,000 or so clones; more than 80% were seen once. The sample taken for sequencing was PBMCs or T cells enriched from blood (not recorded which). The receptors were gathered from a middle-aged man who had been exposed to COVID-19.

The CDR3 DNA sequence: TGCGCCAGCAGTTTTAGCGGGAGGGCCACAGATACGCAGTATTTT. Translated, it gives CASSFSGRATDTQYF. The rearrangement joins TRBV10-1 to TRBJ2-3; 11 nucleotides match TRBD2. This CDR3 contains 15 residues. The J segment lost 2 bases and the V segment lost 5 bases, leaving 3 bases of the junction unmatched. Germline CDR1 WNHNN, CDR2 SYGVQD (reference sequence).

The V and J genes are TRBV19 and TRBJ2-1, with 8 bases matching TRBD1. With 5 bases clipped from V and 4 bases from J, the junction kept 4 bases outside the gene matches. CDR3 length: 14 residues. Germline V gene sequence: CDR1 LNHDA, CDR2 SQIVND (reference sequence). The CDR3 bases are TGTGCCAGTAGTTCGACAGGGGATTACAATGAGCAGTTCTTC. Protein: CASSSTGDYNEQFF.

This chain connects TRBV4-2 to TRBJ2-3, with D maybe TRBD2 (6 bases). CDR1 LGHNA and CDR2 YNFKEQ come from the germline V gene. V shed 8 bases and J shed 3 bases, with 12 bases lying between them. The CDR3 is 13 residues long. The CDR3 loop is CASLRGSTDTQYF. CDR3 in DNA: TGTGCCAGCCTCCGGGGGAGTACAGATACGCAGTATTTT.

This rearrangement joins TRBV28 to TRBJ2-5, with 12 bases aligning to TRBD2. J gave up 1 base and V 2 bases, and 8 bases lay outside the gene matches. The CDR3 covers 18 residues. Germline V CDR1 and CDR2: MDHEN, SYDVKM. CDR3: CASSLLGASGRAQETQYF. The CDR3 DNA is TGTGCCAGCAGTTTACTCGGGGCTAGCGGGAGGGCCCAAGAGACCCAGTACTTC.

This clone has more than one count but fewer than ten. The chain recombines TRBV28 with TRBJ1-5; D is possibly TRBD1 (6 bases). V was trimmed by 4 bases and J by 9 bases, leaving 13 bases between them. The CDR3 covers 13 residues. Per the germline V gene, CDR1 is MDHEN and CDR2 is SYDVKM. Here the CDR3 DNA reads TGTGCCAGCAGTTCCCAGGGGCCCCGGCCCCAGCATTTT. The encoded protein is CASSSQGPRPQHF.

The CDR3 sequence: CASRAQGIVTGELFF. The CDR3 nucleotides are TGTGCCAGCAGAGCTCAGGGGATAGTCACCGGGGAGCTGTTTTTT. The chain couples TRBV28 to TRBJ2-2, with D possibly TRBD1 on 6 matching bases. Germline V gene data show CDR1 as MDHEN and CDR2 as SYDVKM. The CDR3 is 15 amino acids. V lost 6 bases and J 4 bases, leaving 15 bases between the germline ends.

The rearrangement links TRBV28 to TRBJ1-1; TRBD1 is a possible D gene (6 bases). The germline V and J ends were trimmed by 2 bases and 8 bases, with 9 bases remaining between them. Germline V gene sequence: CDR1 MDHEN, CDR2 SYDVKM. The CDR3 is 12 amino acids. CDR3 bases: TGTGCCAGCAGTTTACAGGGGCCAGAAGCTTTCTTT. It encodes CASSLQGPEAFF.

V is TRBV12-3 or TRBV12-4 and J is TRBJ2-7, with a tentative D call TRBD2 (6 bases). The length of the CDR3 is 13 residues. Trimming removed 2 bases at V and 6 bases at J, with 11 bases between. The CDR3 DNA reads TGTGCCAGCAGTTTATGGGACTTGGGCGAGCAGTACTTC. Encoded protein: CASSLWDLGEQYF.

Of note for this clone: Compared with germline, one end of the junction differs, possibly owing to a read error. The chain combines TRBV19 with TRBJ2-4; 15 nucleotides align to TRBD2. Germline V gives CDR1 LNHDA, CDR2 SQIVND (reference sequence). The CDR3 has 14 residues. The CDR3 sequence: CAIWAGTSGGTWFF. The DNA for the CDR3 is TGTGCCATCTGGGCCGGGACTAGCGGGGGGACCTGGTTCTTC.

The gene calls are TRBV30 and TRBJ1-2; the D is unclear. This CDR3 is built from 13 residues. V lost 4 bases and J lost 4, with 13 bases in between. Germline CDR1 and CDR2: GTSNPN and SVGIG (reference sequence). The CDR3, as DNA: TGTGCCTGGACAAGGGTGGCGGGCTATGGCTACACCTTC. This gives the protein CAWTRVAGYGYTF.

The rearrangement joins TRBV15 to TRBJ1-1; D not resolved. V lost 5 bases to trimming and J lost 3 bases, with 16 bases between them. From germline, CDR1 is LNHNV and CDR2 YYDKDF (reference sequence). The CDR3 is 15 residues long. In DNA form, the CDR3 reads TGTGCCACCAGCCCTAATCGCGTCGGTGACACTGAAGCTTTCTTT. Its protein product is CATSPNRVGDTEAFF.

This rearrangement joins TRBV6-5 to TRBJ1-5, with D hard to call. This CDR3 is 13 amino acids long. Germline values: CDR1 MNHEY, CDR2 SVGAGI. Trimming removed 9 bases at V and 4 bases at J, with 13 bases between. CDR3 amino acids: CASKTHLNQPQHF. The CDR3 DNA is TGTGCCAGTAAGACTCACCTGAATCAGCCCCAGCATTTT.

The rearrangement joins TRBV5-1 to TRBJ1-2, with 8 bases that match TRBD1. The CDR3 consists of 17 residues. Germline CDR1 and CDR2: SGHRS and YFSETQ. The V segment lost 4 bases and the J segment 2 bases; nucleotides outside the gene matches: 13. The CDR3 region has the DNA TGCGCCAGCAGCGATGGACAGGGAGCATACCCCAACTATGGCTACACCTTC. It translates to CASSDGQGAYPNYGYTF.

The gene calls are TRBV30 and TRBJ1-4, with 7 bases identical to TRBD1. The CDR3 is 17 amino acids. V dropped 4 bases and J dropped 0; count of bases not matched to a gene: 11. From germline, CDR1 is GTSNPN and CDR2 SVGIG (reference sequence). The CDR3 is CAWNLKGQPATNEKLFF. The CDR3 nucleotides read TGTGCCTGGAACCTAAAGGGACAGCCCGCAACTAATGAAAAACTGTTTTTT.

The genes are TRBV7-9 and TRBJ2-7; no definite D call. The length of the CDR3 is 17 residues. The V end was cut by 5 bases, the J end by 0 bases, with 20 bases between. The germline CDR1 and CDR2 sequences are SEHNR and FQNEAQ (reference sequence). The CDR3 loop reads CASSPTPDFVGSYEQYF. DNA of the CDR3: TGTGCCAGCAGCCCCACTCCCGACTTCGTCGGCTCCTACGAGCAGTACTTC.

V usage is TRBV10-3 and J usage is TRBJ1-1; the D is unclear. CDR3 length: 14 residues. Trimming cost V 8 bases and J 5 bases, with 18 bases left between them. Germline CDR1 reads ENHRY; CDR2 reads SYGVKD. Here the CDR3 DNA reads TGTGCCATCCAGGACCCCGGGGTGTTGACTGAAGCTTTCTTT. As protein: CAIQDPGVLTEAFF.

The genes are TRBV5-1 and TRBJ2-2; D might be TRBD2 (5 bases). In germline, CDR1 is SGHRS, CDR2 YFSETQ. V gave up 2 bases and J gave up 1 base, with 18 bases separating them. CDR3 length: 18 amino acids. CDR3 loop: CASSFWHGVGGNTGELFF. The CDR3 DNA sequence: TGCGCCAGCAGCTTTTGGCACGGGGTCGGAGGGAACACCGGGGAGCTGTTTTTT. Full variable domain (outside the CDR3, taken from reference TRBV5-1 and TRBJ2-2): KAGVTQTPRYLIKTRGQQVTLSCSPISGHRSVSWYQQTPGQGLQFLFEYFSETQRNKGNFPGRFSGRQFSNSRSEMNVSTLELGDSALYLCASSFWHGVGGNTGELFFGEGSRLTVL.

The chain carries TRBV5-1 and TRBJ1-2; weak D call: TRBD1 (5 bases). The CDR3 has 14 residues. Germline V gives CDR1 SGHRS, CDR2 YFSETQ. The germline V and J ends were trimmed by 4 bases and 7 bases, with 17 bases remaining between them. CDR3 sequence reads: CASSPQAGMGGYTF. The CDR3 DNA follows: TGCGCCAGCAGCCCTCAAGCAGGGATGGGTGGCTACACCTTC.

This rearrangement joins TRBV30 to TRBJ1-3; 7 bases align to TRBD1. J lost 7 bases, V lost 3 bases, and 6 bases had no gene match. This CDR3 has 13 amino acids. The germline V gene encodes CDR1 GTSNPN and CDR2 SVGIG (reference sequence). CDR3 region: CAWSSGGRNTIYF. CDR3 nucleotides: TGTGCCTGGAGCTCAGGGGGTCGGAACACCATATATTTT.

V usage is TRBV30 and J usage is TRBJ2-5; D remains unclear. V was trimmed by 4 bases and J by 4 bases, leaving 13 bases between them. The CDR3 length is 13 residues. CDR1 and CDR2 from the germline V gene are GTSNPN and SVGIG (reference sequence). The CDR3 spells CAWNKYSGETQYF. The CDR3 nucleotides read TGTGCCTGGAATAAGTATTCAGGAGAGACCCAGTACTTC.

The chain carries TRBV10-3 and TRBJ2-7; D might be TRBD2 (7 bases). Germline V gives CDR1 ENHRY, CDR2 SYGVKD. CDR3 length equals 16 residues. V was pared by 5 bases and J by 7 bases, with 24 bases between. The CDR3 bases are TGTGCCATCAGTCCGCGGGGGCACAACCAACAAGGGGAGCAGTACTTC. It translates to CAISPRGHNQQGEQYF.

The rearrangement links TRBV28 to TRBJ1-2; 7 bases match TRBD1. The CDR3 length is 15 residues. From germline, CDR1 is MDHEN and CDR2 SYDVKM. V lost 6 bases to trimming and J lost 5 bases; unmatched junction nucleotides: 12. The CDR3: CASRMPGGKGYGYTF. For the CDR3, the DNA is TGTGCCAGCAGAATGCCAGGGGGGAAGGGATATGGCTACACCTTC.

This clone was picked up a small number of times. The chain joins TRBV5-6 to TRBJ1-1, with 8 bases identical to TRBD1. Trimming took 0 bases from V and 7 from J; bases not matched to a gene: 11. CDR1 is SGHDT, CDR2 YYEEEE, per germline. The CDR3 has 16 residues. CDR3 amino acids: CASSLGWGQELGEAFF. Written as DNA, the CDR3 is TGTGCCAGCAGCTTGGGTTGGGGACAGGAACTTGGTGAAGCTTTCTTT.

The chain combines TRBV30 with TRBJ2-6; D may be TRBD2 (6 bases). Per the germline V gene, CDR1 is GTSNPN and CDR2 is SVGIG (reference sequence). The CDR3 is 18 amino acids. Trimming stripped 0 bases from V and 0 bases from J, with 15 bases between. The CDR3 DNA follows: TGTGCCTGGAGTGTACAATGGGACTTTCTCTCTGGGGCCAACGTCCTGACTTTC. This codes for CAWSVQWDFLSGANVLTF.

J is TRBJ2-1 and V is TRBV23-1, with a weak D call TRBD2 (6 bases). TRBV23-1 is assigned to the ORF class and has an uncertain function. Trimming pared 4 bases from V and 0 bases from J, leaving 13 bases between. The CDR3 runs to 16 residues. The DNA of the CDR3 is TGCGCCAGCAGTCCCGCGGGGTATCCCTCCTACAATGAGCAGTTCTTC. Translation gives CASSPAGYPSYNEQFF.

The chain joins TRBV5-6 to TRBJ2-2; no reliable D call. CDR3 size: 16 residues. Germline assignment: CDR1 SGHDT and CDR2 YYEEEE. V was cut by 3 bases and J by 1 base, with 13 bases left in between. CDR3 amino acids: CASSSPYRENTGELFF. For the CDR3, the DNA is TGTGCCAGCAGCTCCCCCTACAGAGAGAACACCGGGGAGCTGTTTTTT.

This rearrangement joins TRBV7-2 to TRBJ1-4; 7 nucleotides match TRBD1. Trimming cost V 5 bases and J 4 bases; bases outside gene matches: 7. The CDR3 consists of 15 residues. Germline V gene lookup returns CDR1 SGHTA and CDR2 FQGNSA. In nucleotides, the CDR3 is TGTGCCAGCAGCGCTGACAGGGTGAATAATGAAAAACTGTTTTTT. Amino acids: CASSADRVNNEKLFF.

This clone appeared once. V usage is TRBV5-1 and J usage is TRBJ1-1; D is unclear. Germline loops: CDR1 SGHRS, CDR2 YFSETQ. With 4 bases removed from V and 0 bases from J, the gap between germline ends came to 7 bases. There are 13 residues in the CDR3. The CDR3 nucleotides read TGCGCCAGCAGCGAACCAGTGAACACTGAAGCTTTCTTT. Translation: CASSEPVNTEAFF.

This chain links TRBV12-1 with TRBJ2-3; TRBD1 reflects the table's D call only, with no check against the DNA. TRBV12-1 is assigned pseudogene status. The CDR3 sequence is 14 residues long. The CDR3 coding sequence is TGTGCCAGCAGCAACAGCTTTCTCCAAGATACGCAGTATTTT. This translates into CASSNSFLQDTQYF.